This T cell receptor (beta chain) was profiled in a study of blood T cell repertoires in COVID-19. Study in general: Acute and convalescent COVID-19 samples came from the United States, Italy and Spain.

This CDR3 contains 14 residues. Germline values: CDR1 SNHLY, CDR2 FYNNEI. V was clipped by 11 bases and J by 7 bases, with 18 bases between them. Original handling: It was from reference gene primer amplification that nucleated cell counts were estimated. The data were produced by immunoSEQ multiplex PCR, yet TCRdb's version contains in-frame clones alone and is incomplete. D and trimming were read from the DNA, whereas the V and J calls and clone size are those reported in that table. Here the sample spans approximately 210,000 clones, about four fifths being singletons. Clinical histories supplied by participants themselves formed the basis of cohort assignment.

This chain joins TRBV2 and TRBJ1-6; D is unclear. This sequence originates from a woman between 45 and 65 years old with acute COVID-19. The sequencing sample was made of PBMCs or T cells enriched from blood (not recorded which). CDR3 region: CAGRLGEGNSPLHF. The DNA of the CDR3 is TGTGCCGGACGCCTCGGGGAAGGGAATTCACCCCTCCACTTT. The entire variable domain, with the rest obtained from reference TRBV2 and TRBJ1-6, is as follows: EPEVTQTPSHQVTQMGQEVILRCVPISNHLYFYWYRQILGQKVEFLVSFYNNEISEKSEIFDDQFSVERPDGSNFTLKIRSTKLEDSAMYFCAGRLGEGNSPLHFGNGTRLTVT.